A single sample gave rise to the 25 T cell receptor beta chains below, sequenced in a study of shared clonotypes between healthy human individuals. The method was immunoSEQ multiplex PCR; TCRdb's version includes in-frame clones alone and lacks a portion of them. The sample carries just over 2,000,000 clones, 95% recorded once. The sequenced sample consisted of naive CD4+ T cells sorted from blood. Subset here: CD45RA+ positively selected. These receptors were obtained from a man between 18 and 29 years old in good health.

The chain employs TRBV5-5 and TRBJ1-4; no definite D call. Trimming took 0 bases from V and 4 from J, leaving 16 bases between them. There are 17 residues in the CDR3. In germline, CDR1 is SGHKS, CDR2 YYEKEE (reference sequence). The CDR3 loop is CASSLAAGPPNNEKLFF. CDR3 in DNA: TGTGCCAGCAGCTTGGCTGCCGGGCCTCCGAATAATGAAAAACTGTTTTTT.

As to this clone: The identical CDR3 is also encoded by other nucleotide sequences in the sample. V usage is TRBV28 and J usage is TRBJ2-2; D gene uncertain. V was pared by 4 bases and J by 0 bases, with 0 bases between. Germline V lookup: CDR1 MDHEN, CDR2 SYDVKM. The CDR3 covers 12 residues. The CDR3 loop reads CASSSNTGELFF. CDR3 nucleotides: TGTGCCAGCAGTTCGAACACCGGGGAGCTGTTTTTT.

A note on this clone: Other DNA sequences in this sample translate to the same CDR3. In nucleotides, the CDR3 is TGCGCCAGCAGTCCTCGGGACAGGGCCTACAATGAGCAGTTCTTC. Its translation: CASSPRDRAYNEQFF. This chain connects TRBV5-1 to TRBJ2-1; 9 nucleotides align to TRBD1. J lost 2 bases, V lost 5 bases, and 5 bases had no gene match. This CDR3 is 15 amino acids long. CDR1 and CDR2 (germline): SGHRS, YFSETQ.

The CDR3: CASSPGHTEAFF. The DNA of the CDR3 is TGTGCCAGCAGCCCGGGACACACTGAAGCTTTCTTT. The chain recombines TRBV7-3 with TRBJ1-1, with D tentatively TRBD1 (5 bases). The V gene lost 5 bases and the J gene lost 3 bases, with 7 bases spanning the gap. The germline V gene encodes CDR1 SGHTA and CDR2 FQGTGA. The CDR3 contains 12 residues.

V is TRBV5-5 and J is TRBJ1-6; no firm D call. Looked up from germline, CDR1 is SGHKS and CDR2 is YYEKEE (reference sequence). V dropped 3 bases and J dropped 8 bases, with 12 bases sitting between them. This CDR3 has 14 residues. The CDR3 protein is CASSYEVSYSPLHF. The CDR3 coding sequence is TGTGCCAGCAGCTACGAAGTGTCCTATTCACCCCTCCACTTT.

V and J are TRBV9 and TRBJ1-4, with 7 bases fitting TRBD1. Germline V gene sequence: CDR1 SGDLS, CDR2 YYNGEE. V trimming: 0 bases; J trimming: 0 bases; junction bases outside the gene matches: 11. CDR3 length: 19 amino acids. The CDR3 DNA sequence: TGTGCCAGCAGCGTAGGTGAAGGGGGCCTACTCGCAACTAATGAAAAACTGTTTTTT. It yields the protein CASSVGEGGLLATNEKLFF.

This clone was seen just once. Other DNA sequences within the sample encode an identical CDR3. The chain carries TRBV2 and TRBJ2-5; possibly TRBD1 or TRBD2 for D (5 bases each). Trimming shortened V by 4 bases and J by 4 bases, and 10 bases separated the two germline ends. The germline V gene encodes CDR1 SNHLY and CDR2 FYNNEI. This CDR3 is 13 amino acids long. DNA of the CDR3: TGTGCCAGCAGTGGAGGGGTGGGAGAGACCCAGTACTTC. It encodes CASSGGVGETQYF.

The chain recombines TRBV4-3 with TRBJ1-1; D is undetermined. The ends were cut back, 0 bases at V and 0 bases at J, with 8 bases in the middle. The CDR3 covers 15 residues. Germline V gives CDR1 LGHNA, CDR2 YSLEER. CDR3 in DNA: TGCGCCAGCAGCCAAGAGAGGCATTTGAACACTGAAGCTTTCTTT. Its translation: CASSQERHLNTEAFF.

CDR3 protein: CASSLSGGTEAFF. CDR3 DNA sequence: TGTGCCAGCAGTTTGAGTGGGGGCACTGAAGCTTTCTTT. This chain links TRBV2 with TRBJ1-1; the D gene is possibly TRBD1 (5 bases). From germline, CDR1 is SNHLY and CDR2 FYNNEI. This CDR3 contains 13 residues. V lost 5 bases and J lost 4, with 11 bases in between.

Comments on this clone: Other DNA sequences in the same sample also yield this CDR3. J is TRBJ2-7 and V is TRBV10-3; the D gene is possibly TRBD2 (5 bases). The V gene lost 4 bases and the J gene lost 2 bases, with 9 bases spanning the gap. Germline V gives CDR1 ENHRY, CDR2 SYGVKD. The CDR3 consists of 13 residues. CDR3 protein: CAISVGGPYEQYF. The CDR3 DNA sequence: TGTGCCATCAGTGTAGGCGGGCCCTACGAGCAGTACTTC.

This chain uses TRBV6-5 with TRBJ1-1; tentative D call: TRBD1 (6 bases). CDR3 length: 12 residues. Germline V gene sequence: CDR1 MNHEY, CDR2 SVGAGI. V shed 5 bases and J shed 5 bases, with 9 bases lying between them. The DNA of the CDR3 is TGTGCCAGCAGTATTCAGGGGACTGAAGCTTTCTTT. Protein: CASSIQGTEAFF.

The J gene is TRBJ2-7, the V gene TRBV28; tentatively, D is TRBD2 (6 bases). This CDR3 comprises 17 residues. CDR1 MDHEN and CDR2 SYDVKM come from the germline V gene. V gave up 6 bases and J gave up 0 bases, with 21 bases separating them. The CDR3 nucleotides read TGTGCCAGCAGCCCCCGGGGGTTTCCGGGGGACTCCTACGAGCAGTACTTC. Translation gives CASSPRGFPGDSYEQYF. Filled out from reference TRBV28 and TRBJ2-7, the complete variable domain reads DVKVTQSSRYLVKRTGEKVFLECVQDMDHENMFWYRQDPGLGLRLIYFSYDVKMKEKGDIPEGYSVSREKKERFSLILESASTNQTSMYLCASSPRGFPGDSYEQYFGPGTRLTVT.

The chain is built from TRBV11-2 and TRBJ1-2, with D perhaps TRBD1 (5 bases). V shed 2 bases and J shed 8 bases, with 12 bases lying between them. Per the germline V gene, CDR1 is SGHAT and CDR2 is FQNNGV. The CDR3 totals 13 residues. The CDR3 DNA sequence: TGTGCCAGCAGCTTAAGGCCAGGGTTAGGCTACACCTTC. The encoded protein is CASSLRPGLGYTF.

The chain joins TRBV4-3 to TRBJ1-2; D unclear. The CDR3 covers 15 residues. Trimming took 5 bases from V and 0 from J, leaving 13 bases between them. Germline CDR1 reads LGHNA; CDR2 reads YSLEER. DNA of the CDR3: TGCGCCAGCAGCTCCTTTGACGGAACTAACTATGGCTACACCTTC. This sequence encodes CASSSFDGTNYGYTF.

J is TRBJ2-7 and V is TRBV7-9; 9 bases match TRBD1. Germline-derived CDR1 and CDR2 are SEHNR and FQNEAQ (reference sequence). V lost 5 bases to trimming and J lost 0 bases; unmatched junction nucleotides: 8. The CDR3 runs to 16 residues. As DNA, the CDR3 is TGTGCCAGCAGCCCCACGGGGACAGGGAACTCCTACGAGCAGTACTTC. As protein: CASSPTGTGNSYEQYF.

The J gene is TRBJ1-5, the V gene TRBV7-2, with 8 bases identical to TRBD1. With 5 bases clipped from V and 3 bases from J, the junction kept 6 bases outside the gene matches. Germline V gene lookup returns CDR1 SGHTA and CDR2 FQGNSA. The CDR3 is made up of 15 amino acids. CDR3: CASSPQQGDNQPQHF. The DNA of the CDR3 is TGTGCCAGCAGCCCCCAACAGGGGGACAATCAGCCCCAGCATTTT.

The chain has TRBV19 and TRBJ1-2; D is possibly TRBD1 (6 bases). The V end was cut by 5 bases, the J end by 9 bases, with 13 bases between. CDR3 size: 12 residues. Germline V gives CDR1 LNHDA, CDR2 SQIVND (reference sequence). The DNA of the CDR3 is TGTGCCAGTAGTCCCCCAGGGGCTAGCTACACCTTC. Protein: CASSPPGASYTF.

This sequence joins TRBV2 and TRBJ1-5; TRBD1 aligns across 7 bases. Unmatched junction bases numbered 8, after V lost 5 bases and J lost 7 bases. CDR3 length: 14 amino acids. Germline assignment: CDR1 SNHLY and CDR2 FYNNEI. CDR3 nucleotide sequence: TGTGCCAGCAGTCGAGACAGGGACGGCCAGCCCCAGCATTTT. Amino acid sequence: CASSRDRDGQPQHF.

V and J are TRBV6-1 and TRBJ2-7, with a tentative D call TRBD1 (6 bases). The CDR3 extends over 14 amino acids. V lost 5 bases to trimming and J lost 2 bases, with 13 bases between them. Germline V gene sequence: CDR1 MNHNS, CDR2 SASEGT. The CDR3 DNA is TGTGCCAGCAGTAACCGGGACATCCCCTACGAGCAGTACTTC. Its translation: CASSNRDIPYEQYF.

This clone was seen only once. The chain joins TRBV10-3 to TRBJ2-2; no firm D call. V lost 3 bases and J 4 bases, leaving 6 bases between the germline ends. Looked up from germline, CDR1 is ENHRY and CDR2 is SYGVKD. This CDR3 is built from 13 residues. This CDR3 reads CAISEVGTGELFF. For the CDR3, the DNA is TGTGCCATCAGTGAAGTGGGCACCGGGGAGCTGTTTTTT.

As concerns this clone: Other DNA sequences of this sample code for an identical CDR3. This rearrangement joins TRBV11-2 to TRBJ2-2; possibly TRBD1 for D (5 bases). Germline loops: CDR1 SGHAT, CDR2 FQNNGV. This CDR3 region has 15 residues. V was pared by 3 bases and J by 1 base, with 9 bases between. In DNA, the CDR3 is TGTGCCAGCAGCTTCGGGCAGGGGAACACCGGGGAGCTGTTTTTT. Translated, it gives CASSFGQGNTGELFF.

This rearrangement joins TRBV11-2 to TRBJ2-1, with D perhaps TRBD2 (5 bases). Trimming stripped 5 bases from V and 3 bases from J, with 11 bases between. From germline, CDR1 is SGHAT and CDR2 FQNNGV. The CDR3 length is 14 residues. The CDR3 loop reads CASSRSRGYNEQFF. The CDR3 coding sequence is TGTGCCAGCAGCAGAAGCCGGGGCTACAATGAGCAGTTCTTC.

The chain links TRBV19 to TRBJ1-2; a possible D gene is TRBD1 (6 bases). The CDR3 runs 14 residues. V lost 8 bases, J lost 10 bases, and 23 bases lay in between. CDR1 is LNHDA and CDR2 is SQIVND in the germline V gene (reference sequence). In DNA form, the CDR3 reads TGTGCCAGTCAACCTTCGACAGGCCCGTTCACCTACACCTTC. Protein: CASQPSTGPFTYTF.

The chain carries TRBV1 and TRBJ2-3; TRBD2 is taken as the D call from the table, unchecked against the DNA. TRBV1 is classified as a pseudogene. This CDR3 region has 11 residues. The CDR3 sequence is CTSSQDGAQYF. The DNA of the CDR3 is TGCACCAGCAGCCAAGATGGAGCGCAGTATTTT.

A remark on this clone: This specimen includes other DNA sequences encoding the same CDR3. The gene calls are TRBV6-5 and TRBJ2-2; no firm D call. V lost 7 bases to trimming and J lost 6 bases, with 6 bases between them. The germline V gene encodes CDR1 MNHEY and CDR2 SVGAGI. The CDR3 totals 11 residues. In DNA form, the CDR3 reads TGTGCCAGCAAAGGATCCGGGGAGCTGTTTTTT. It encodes CASKGSGELFF.